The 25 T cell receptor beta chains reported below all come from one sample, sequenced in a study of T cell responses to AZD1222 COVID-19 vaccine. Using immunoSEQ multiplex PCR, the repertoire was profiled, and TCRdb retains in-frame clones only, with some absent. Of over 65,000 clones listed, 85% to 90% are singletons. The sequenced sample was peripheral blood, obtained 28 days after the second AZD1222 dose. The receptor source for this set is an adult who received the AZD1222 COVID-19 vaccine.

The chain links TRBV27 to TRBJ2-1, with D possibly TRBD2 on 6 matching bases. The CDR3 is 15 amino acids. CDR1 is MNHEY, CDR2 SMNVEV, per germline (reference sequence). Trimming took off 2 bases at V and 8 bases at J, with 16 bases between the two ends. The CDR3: CASSLKQPGRDEQFF. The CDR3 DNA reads TGTGCCAGCAGTTTAAAACAGCCCGGGAGAGATGAGCAGTTCTTC.

CDR3 in amino acids: CASTLAAGGLGEQFF. In nucleotides, the CDR3 is TGTGCCAGCACCCTAGCGGCGGGAGGGCTTGGTGAGCAGTTCTTC. The V call is TRBV6-5, the J call TRBJ2-1, with TRBD2 matching 9 bases. V was pared by 7 bases and J by 9 bases, with 13 bases of the junction left unmatched. Germline loops: CDR1 MNHEY, CDR2 SVGAGI. The CDR3 has 15 residues.

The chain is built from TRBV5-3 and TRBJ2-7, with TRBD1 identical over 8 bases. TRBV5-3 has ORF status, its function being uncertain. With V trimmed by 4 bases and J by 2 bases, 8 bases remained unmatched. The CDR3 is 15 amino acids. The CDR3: CARSPRTGRTYEQYF. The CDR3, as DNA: TGTGCCAGAAGCCCCCGGACAGGGCGCACCTACGAGCAGTACTTC.

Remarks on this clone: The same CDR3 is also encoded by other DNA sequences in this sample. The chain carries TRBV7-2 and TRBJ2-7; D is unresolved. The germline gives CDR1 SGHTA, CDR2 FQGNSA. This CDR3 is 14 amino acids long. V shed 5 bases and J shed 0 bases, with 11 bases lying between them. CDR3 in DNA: TGTGCCAGCAGCCTAGACCTGGCCTCCTACGAGCAGTACTTC. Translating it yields CASSLDLASYEQYF.

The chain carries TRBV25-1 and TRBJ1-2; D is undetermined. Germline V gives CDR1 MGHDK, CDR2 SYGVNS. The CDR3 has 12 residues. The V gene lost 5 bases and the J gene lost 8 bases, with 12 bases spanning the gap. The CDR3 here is CASSRGSYGYTF. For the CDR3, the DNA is TGTGCCAGCAGTAGAGGGTCGTACGGCTACACCTTC.

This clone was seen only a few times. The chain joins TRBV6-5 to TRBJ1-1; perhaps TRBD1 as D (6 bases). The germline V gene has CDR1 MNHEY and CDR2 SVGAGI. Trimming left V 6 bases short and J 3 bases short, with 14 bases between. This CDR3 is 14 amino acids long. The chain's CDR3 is CASRDGHRDTEAFF. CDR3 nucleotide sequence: TGTGCCAGCAGAGACGGACACAGGGACACTGAAGCTTTCTTT.

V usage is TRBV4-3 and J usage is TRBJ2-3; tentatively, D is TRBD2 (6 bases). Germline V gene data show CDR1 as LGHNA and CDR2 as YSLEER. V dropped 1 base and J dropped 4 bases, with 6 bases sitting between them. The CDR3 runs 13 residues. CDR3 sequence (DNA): TGCGCCAGCAGCCAAGTAGCGGCAGATACGCAGTATTTT. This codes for CASSQVAADTQYF.

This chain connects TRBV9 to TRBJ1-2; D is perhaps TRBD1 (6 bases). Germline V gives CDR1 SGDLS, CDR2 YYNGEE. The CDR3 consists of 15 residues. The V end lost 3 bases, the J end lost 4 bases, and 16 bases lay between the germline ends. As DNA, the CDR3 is TGTGCCAGCAGCGCAAAGACAGGTTCCCCCTATGGCTACACCTTC. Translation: CASSAKTGSPYGYTF.

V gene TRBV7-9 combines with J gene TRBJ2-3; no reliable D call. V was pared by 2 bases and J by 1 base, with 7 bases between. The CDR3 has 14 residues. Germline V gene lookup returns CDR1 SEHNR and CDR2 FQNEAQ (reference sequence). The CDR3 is CASSLNQGTDTQYF. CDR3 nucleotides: TGTGCCAGCAGCTTAAATCAGGGCACAGATACGCAGTATTTT. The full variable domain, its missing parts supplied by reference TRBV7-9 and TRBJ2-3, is DTGVSQNPRHKITKRGQNVTFRCDPISEHNRLYWYRQTLGQGPEFLTYFQNEAQLEKSRLLSDRFSAERPKGSFSTLEIQRTEQGDSAMYLCASSLNQGTDTQYFGPGTRLTVL.

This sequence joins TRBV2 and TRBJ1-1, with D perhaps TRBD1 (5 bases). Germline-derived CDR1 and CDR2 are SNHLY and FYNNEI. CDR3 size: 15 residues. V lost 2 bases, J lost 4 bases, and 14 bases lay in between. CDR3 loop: CASSERGIGGTEAFF. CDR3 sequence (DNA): TGTGCCAGCAGTGAACGGGGTATCGGGGGCACTGAAGCTTTCTTT.

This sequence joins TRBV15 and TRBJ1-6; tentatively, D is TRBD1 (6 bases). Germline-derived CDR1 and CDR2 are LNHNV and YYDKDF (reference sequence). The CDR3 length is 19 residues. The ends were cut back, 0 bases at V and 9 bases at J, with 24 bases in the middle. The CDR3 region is CATSRDIEKDRMGGSPLHF. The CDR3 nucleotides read TGTGCCACCAGCAGAGATATTGAAAAAGACAGGATGGGCGGTTCACCCCTCCACTTT.

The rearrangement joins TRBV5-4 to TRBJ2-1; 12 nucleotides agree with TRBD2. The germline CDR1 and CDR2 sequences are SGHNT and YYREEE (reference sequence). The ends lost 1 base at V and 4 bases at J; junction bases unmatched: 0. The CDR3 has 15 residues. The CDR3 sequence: CASSLTSGRYNEQFF. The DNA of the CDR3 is TGTGCCAGCAGCTTGACTAGCGGGAGGTACAATGAGCAGTTCTTC.

CDR3 protein: CSASIGGGRRRTQYF. The CDR3 region has the DNA TGCAGTGCTAGTATTGGGGGCGGGAGAAGACGGACCCAGTACTTC. The chain employs TRBV20-1 and TRBJ2-5; D is possibly TRBD2 (7 bases). Germline V gene sequence: CDR1 DFQATT, CDR2 SNEGSKA (reference sequence). There are 15 residues in the CDR3. Trimming removed 3 bases at V and 7 bases at J, with 21 bases between.

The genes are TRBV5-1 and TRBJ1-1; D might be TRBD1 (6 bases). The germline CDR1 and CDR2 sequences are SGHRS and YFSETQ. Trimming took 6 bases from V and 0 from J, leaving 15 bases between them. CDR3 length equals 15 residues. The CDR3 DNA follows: TGCGCCAGCACCACCCCGGGACACTTGAACACTGAAGCTTTCTTT. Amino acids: CASTTPGHLNTEAFF.

CDR3 nucleotides: TGTGCCAGCAGCTGGGGCCTTGGGGCGGACAGAGTCTATGGCTACACCTTC. Its protein is CASSWGLGADRVYGYTF. The genes are TRBV27 and TRBJ1-2, with D possibly matching TRBD1 (6 bases). The V and J ends lost 6 bases and 4 bases respectively, with 24 bases between them. The CDR3 runs to 17 residues. Germline-derived CDR1 and CDR2 are MNHEY and SMNVEV (reference sequence).

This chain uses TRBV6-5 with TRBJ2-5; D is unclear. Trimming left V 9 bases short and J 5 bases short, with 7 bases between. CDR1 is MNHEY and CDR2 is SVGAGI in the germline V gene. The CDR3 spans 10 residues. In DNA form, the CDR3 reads TGTGCCAGTGGTGAGGAGACCCAGTACTTC. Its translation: CASGEETQYF.

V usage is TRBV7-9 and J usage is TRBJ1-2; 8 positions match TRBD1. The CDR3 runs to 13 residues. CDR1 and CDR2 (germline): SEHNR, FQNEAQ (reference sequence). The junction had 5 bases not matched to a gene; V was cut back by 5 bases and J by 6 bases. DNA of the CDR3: TGTGCCAGCAGCCTGACAGGGGAGCATGGCTACACCTTC. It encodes CASSLTGEHGYTF. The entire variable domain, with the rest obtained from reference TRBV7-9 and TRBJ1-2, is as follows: DTGVSQNPRHKITKRGQNVTFRCDPISEHNRLYWYRQTLGQGPEFLTYFQNEAQLEKSRLLSDRFSAERPKGSFSTLEIQRTEQGDSAMYLCASSLTGEHGYTFGSGTRLTVV.

Here the CDR3 reads CASSLTHGEKLFF. CDR3 DNA: TGTGCCAGCAGTTTGACTCATGGGGAAAAACTGTTTTTT. This rearrangement joins TRBV12-3 or TRBV12-4 to TRBJ1-4; D unclear. Trimming stripped 3 bases from V and 8 bases from J, with 10 bases between. The CDR3 is made up of 13 amino acids.

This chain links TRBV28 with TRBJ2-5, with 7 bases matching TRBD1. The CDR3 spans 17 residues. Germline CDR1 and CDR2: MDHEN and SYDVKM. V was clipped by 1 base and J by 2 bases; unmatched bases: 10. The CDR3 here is CASSLSGIRGWQETQYF. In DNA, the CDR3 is TGTGCCAGCAGTTTATCGGGGATCAGGGGGTGGCAAGAGACCCAGTACTTC.

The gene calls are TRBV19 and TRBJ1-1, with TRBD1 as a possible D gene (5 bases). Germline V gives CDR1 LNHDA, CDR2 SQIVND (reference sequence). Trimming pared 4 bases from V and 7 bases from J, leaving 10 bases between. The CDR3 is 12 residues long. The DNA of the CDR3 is TGTGCCAGTAGTACTACAGGATTTGAAGCTTTCTTT. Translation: CASSTTGFEAFF.

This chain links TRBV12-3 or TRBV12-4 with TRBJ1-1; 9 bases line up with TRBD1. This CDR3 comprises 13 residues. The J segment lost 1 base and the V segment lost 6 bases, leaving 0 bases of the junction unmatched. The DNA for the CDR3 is TGTGCCAGCAGGGACAGGGGGAACACTGAAGCTTTCTTT. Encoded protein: CASRDRGNTEAFF.

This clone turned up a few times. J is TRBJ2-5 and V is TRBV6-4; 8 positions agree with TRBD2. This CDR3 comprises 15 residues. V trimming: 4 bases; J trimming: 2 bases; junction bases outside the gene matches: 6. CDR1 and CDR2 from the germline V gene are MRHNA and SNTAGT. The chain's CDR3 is CASSASPGGQETQYF. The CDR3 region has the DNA TGTGCCAGCAGTGCATCCCCGGGAGGGCAAGAGACCCAGTACTTC.

The DNA for the CDR3 is TGCGCCAGCAGCTTGCAGGCCGATGTCACTGAAGCTTTCTTT. It translates to CASSLQADVTEAFF. The chain employs TRBV5-1 and TRBJ1-1; D uncertain. CDR1 is SGHRS, CDR2 YFSETQ, per germline. This CDR3 is 14 amino acids long. Trimming pared 1 base from V and 4 bases from J, leaving 11 bases between.

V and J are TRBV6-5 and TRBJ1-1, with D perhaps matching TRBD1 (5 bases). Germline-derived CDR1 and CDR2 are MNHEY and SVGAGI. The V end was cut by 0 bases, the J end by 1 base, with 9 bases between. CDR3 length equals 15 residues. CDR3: CASSYSIGTNTEAFF. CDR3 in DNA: TGTGCCAGCAGTTACTCAATCGGGACGAACACTGAAGCTTTCTTT.

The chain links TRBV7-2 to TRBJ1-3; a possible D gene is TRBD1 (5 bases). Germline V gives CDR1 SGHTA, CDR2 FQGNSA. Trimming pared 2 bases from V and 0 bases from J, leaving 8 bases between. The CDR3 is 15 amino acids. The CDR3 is CASSLSGFSGNTIYF. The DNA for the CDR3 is TGTGCCAGCAGCTTATCAGGGTTCTCTGGAAACACCATATATTTT.